The T cell receptor beta chain described here comes from a study of blood T cell repertoires in COVID-19. Overall study context: Sites in the United States, Italy and Spain provided acute and convalescent COVID-19 samples. T cells, B-cell-depleted T cells, or PBMCs provided the cDNA or gDNA that served as material.

In germline, CDR1 is SGHVS, CDR2 FQNEAQ. The trim removed 1 base at V and 3 bases at J, leaving 4 bases unmatched. The CDR3 contains 15 residues. As processed by the authors: Nucleated cell counts were estimated from reference gene primer amplification. Libraries were prepared by immunoSEQ multiplex PCR; TCRdb keeps only in-frame clonotypes and omits some of them. V and J calls and clone size follow that table, whereas D and trimming were derived from the DNA. The sample shows over 10,000 clones, roughly 88% of them seen only once. The clonotype originates from a human donor in a cohort sampled during active COVID-19. This rearrangement joins TRBV7-8 to TRBJ1-2, with TRBD1 matching over 8 bases. What was sequenced was peripheral blood. This CDR3 reads CASSLGQGSHYGYTF. In DNA, the CDR3 is TGTGCCAGCAGCTTAGGACAGGGGAGTCACTATGGCTACACCTTC. Together with reference TRBV7-8 and TRBJ1-2, the CDR3 gives the full variable domain: GAGVSQSPRYKVAKRGQDVALRCDPISGHVSLFWYQQALGQGPEFLTYFQNEAQLDKSGLPSDRFFAERPEGSVSTLKIQRTQQEDSAVYLCASSLGQGSHYGYTFGSGTRLTVV.